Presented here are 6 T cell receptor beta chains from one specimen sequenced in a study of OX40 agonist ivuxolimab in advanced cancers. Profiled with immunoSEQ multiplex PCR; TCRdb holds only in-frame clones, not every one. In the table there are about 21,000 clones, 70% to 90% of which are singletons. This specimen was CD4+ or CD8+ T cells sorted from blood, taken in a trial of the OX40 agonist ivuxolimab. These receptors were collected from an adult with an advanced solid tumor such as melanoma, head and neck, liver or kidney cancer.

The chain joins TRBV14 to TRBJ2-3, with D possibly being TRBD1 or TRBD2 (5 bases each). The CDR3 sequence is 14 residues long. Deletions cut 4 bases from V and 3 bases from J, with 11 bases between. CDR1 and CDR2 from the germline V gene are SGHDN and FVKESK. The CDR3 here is CASSRYGGTDTQYF. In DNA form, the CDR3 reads TGTGCCAGCAGCCGCTATGGGGGTACAGATACGCAGTATTTT.

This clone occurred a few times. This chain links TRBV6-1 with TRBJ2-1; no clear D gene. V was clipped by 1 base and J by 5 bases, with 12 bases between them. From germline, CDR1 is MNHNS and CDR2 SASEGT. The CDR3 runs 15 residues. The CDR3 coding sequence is TGTGCCAGCAGTGAAGGGTGGGCACGAAACAATGAGCAGTTCTTC. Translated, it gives CASSEGWARNNEQFF.

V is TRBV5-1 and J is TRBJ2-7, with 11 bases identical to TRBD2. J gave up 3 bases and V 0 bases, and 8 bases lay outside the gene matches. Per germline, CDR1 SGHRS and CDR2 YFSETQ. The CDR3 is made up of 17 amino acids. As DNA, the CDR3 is TGCGCCAGCAGCTTGGCCCTAGCGGGGGGCCTATTCTACGAGCAGTACTTC. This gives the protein CASSLALAGGLFYEQYF.

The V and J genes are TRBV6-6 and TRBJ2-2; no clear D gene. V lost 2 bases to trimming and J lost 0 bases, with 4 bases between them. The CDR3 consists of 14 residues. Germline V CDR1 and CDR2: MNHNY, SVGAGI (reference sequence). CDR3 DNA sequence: TGTGCCAGCAGTTACAGGCCGAACACCGGGGAGCTGTTTTTT. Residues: CASSYRPNTGELFF.

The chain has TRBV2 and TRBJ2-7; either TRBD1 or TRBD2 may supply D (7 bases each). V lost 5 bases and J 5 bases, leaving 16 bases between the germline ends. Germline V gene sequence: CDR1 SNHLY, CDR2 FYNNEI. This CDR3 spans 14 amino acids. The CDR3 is CASSLRGGRDEQYF. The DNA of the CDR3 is TGTGCCAGCAGTCTCAGGGGGGGCCGCGACGAGCAGTACTTC.

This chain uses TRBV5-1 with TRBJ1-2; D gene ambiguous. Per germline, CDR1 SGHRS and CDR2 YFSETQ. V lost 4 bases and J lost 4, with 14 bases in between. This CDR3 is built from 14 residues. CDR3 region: CASSPSRGSYGYTF. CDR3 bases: TGCGCCAGCAGCCCCTCACGGGGTAGCTATGGCTACACCTTC.